This is a list of T cell receptor beta chains from one sample in a study of T cell repertoires in cytomegalovirus infection. TCRdb redid the calling of the reads with MiXCR, one entry per CDR3 protein. The sample has a few hundred thousand distinct CDR3 sequences, roughly 9.5% seen once; the top ten hold 3.5% to 4.5%. Material for sequencing was PBMCs. The receptors were gathered from a human donor in good health (CMV status not recorded). Some clones in this sample may be carry-over from other donors' samples. The CDR3 runs from the conserved cysteine through the conserved F or W. D genes are given only for firm matches. The size entry is marked missing in some rows and otherwise reads once, few, many or a size class.

TRBV20-1	NA	TRBJ2-1	TRBD2	TGCAGTGCTAGAGGATCCCCTAGCGGGAGGGACAATGAGCAGTTCTTC	CSARGSPSGRDNEQFF
TRBV7-2	few	TRBJ2-5	TRBD2	TGTGCCAGCAGCTTAAGGGGAGGGCCGTGGGAGACCCAGTACTTC	CASSLRGGPWETQYF
TRBV7-2	many	TRBJ2-1	NA	TGTGCCAGCAGCCCGGGGTGGCAGGGGATGAATGAGCAGTTCTTC	CASSPGWQGMNEQFF
TRBV10-3	NA	TRBJ2-3	TRBD2	TGTGCCATCAGTCGACTAGCGGGGGGCCCAGATACGCAGTATTTT	CAISRLAGGPDTQYF
TRBV6-6	NA	TRBJ1-1	NA	TGTGCCAGCAGTTACTCCGGGGGCGCGAGTGGAACTGAAGCTTTCTTT	CASSYSGGASGTEAFF
TRBV7-2	many	TRBJ1-2	TRBD1	TGTGCCAGCAGCACTACCTCCGGGACAGGGGGAGGCTACACCTTC	CASSTTSGTGGGYTF
TRBV15	NA	TRBJ2-1	TRBD1	TGTGCCACCAGCAGGCCCGGGACAGGGGGCTACAATGAGCAGTTCTTC	CATSRPGTGGYNEQFF
TRBV7-2	many	TRBJ2-2	NA	TGTGCCAGCAGCTTAGGCTCAGGGGCCACCGGGGAGCTGTTTTTT	CASSLGSGATGELFF
TRBV20-1	NA	TRBJ2-3	TRBD2	TGCAGTGCTAGACCCCCTGGCCTAGCGGGAGGGACAGATACGCAGTATTTT	CSARPPGLAGGTDTQYF
TRBV6-9	NA	TRBJ1-2	NA	TGTCCCAGCAGTGATTCAGGGATATATGGCTACACCTTC	CPSSDSGIYGYTF
TRBV5-5	few	TRBJ2-7	TRBD1	TGTGCCAGCAGCCGGACAGGGGCCGAGCAGTACTTC	CASSRTGAEQYF
TRBV18	many	TRBJ1-2	NA	TGTGCCAGCTCACCACCACTTCATAACTATGGCTACACCTTC	CASSPPLHNYGYTF
TRBV7-6	many	TRBJ2-3	NA	TGTGCCAGCAGCTCAACAGATACGCAGTATTTT	CASSSTDTQYF
TRBV7-2	many	TRBJ1-6	TRBD1	TGTGCCAGCAGCCCAGACAGGGAATTCCGACCCCTCCACTTT	CASSPDREFRPLHF
TRBV28	NA	TRBJ2-1	TRBD2	TGTGCCAGCAGTTTTAAGGCTAGCGGGAGAAGGAATGAGCAGTTCTTC	CASSFKASGRRNEQFF
TRBV2	many	TRBJ2-7	NA	TGTGCCAGCAGAAGGAGGGACACCCGAGCCGAGCAGTACTTC	CASRRRDTRAEQYF
TRBV5-1	NA	TRBJ2-3	TRBD1	TGCGCCAGCAGTCTGACAGGGCGGATAGAGGATACGCAGTATTTT	CASSLTGRIEDTQYF
TRBV4-1	many	TRBJ2-6	NA	TGCGCCAGCAGCCAAGATCAAGGTTACTCTGGGGCCAACGTCCTGACTTTC	CASSQDQGYSGANVLTF
TRBV2	few	TRBJ2-4	NA	TGTGCCAGCAGTGAAGAGGGGATGAGGGCCAAAAACATTCAGTACTTC	CASSEEGMRAKNIQYF
TRBV7-2	many	TRBJ1-2	NA	TGTGCCAGCAGCTTAGAAGGGATCGAACGTGGCTACACCTTC	CASSLEGIERGYTF